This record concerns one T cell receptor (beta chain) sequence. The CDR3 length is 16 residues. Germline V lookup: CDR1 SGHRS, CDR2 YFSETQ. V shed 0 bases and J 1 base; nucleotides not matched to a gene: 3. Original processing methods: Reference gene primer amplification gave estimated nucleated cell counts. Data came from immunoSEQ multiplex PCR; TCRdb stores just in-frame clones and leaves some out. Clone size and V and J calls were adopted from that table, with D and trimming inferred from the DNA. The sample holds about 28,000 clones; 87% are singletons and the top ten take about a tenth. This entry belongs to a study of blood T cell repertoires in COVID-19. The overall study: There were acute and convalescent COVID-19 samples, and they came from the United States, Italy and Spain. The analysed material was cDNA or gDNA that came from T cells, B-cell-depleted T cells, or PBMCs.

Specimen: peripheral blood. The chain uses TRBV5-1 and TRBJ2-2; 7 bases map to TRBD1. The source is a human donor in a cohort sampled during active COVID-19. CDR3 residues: CASSLGAGGNTGELFF. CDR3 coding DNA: TGCGCCAGCAGCTTGGGCGCAGGGGGGAACACCGGGGAGCTGTTTTTT.